This T cell receptor (beta chain) is from a study of Graves' ophthalmopathy and Graves' hyperthyroidism. Findings and limits, study-wide: Most thyroid clonotypes expanded beyond 0.001 frequency were also found in blood. Discrimination between ophthalmopathy and stable hyperthyroidism by a 13-signature model showed roughly 88% sensitivity and over 70% specificity.

The CDR3 extends over 12 amino acids. The germline V gene encodes CDR1 SQVTM and CDR2 ANQGSEA. The table lists this clonotype with a count of one. The antigen remains undetermined. This may be a read error: a much more frequent sequence differs by one nucleotide. Amplification from RNA transcripts yielded the TCR beta CDR3 regions. HTBI-primed RT-PCR formed the first round, and a multiplex PCR formed the second. MiXCR, applied by TCRdb to the multiplex PCR reads, yields one record per CDR3 protein. The top ten clones hold roughly 11% of a sample with around 1.1 million distinct CDR3 sequences, about 35% of them seen once.

Sequenced material: peripheral blood or thyroid tissue (not recorded which). This chain joins TRBV29-1 and TRBJ1-1; D is uncertain. The receptor was isolated from an adult man with Graves' hyperthyroidism. The CDR3 is CRLKWRNTEAFF. The DNA of the CDR3 is TGCAGACTTAAATGGAGGAACACTGAAGCTTTCTTT.